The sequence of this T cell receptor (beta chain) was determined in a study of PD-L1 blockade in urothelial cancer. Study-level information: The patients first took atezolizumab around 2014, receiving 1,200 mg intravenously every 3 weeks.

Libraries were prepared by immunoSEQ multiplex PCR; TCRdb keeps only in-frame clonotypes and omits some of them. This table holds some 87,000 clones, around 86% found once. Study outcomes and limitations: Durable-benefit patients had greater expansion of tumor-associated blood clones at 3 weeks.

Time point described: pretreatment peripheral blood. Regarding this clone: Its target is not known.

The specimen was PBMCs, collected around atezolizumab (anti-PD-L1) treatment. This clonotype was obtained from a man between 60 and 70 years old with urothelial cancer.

CDR3 nucleotide sequence: TGTGCCAGCTCACTAGCGGGGAGGAAAGATACGCAGTATTTT. This gives the protein CASSLAGRKDTQYF. The chain uses TRBV18 and TRBJ2-3, with 8 bases matching TRBD2. Germline loops: CDR1 KGHSH, CDR2 LQKENI. This CDR3 spans 14 amino acids. Trimming at V came to 4 bases and at J to 5 bases, leaving 5 bases not matched to a gene.